This T cell receptor (beta chain) was sequenced during a study of blood T cell repertoires in COVID-19 (dated by TCRdb to the early 2020s). About the investigation overall: Collaborator samples came from the United States, Italy and Spain and covered acute and convalescent phases of COVID-19. The samples were drawn from two sources: the first 160 participants of the ongoing ImmuneRACE study, and 950 to 1,500 subjects contributed by 6 global collaborators. Deeply sampled blood TCRbeta repertoires from subjects exposed to, actively infected with, or recovered from COVID-19 were included in the dataset. The sample metadata nearly always contained a de-identified subject ID, COVID-19 status, age in years and sex. The repertoires were made available in a free public database intended to serve as a resource for research on the immune response to SARS-CoV-2. The material from the prospective study consisted of cDNA or gDNA derived from T cells, B-cell-depleted T cells, or PBMCs. HLA class I and class II types, where available, came from metadata supplied by the sample provider rather than from assay-based typing. General study outcomes and caveats: How much clinical and demographic metadata was included differed by source and by participant, and the metadata was provided uncurated.

TCRbeta CDR3 regions were amplified from genomic DNA using the immunoSEQ Assay, a bias-controlled multiplex PCR. The original methods were these. The number of nucleated cells in each sample was estimated from the amplification of reference gene primers within the assay. Sequence reads were collapsed and filtered to measure the absolute abundance of every unique TCRbeta CDR3 rearrangement. Productive Simpson clonality was computed per sample as the square root of Simpson's diversity index over productive rearrangements. TCRdb holds this immuneACCESS table with in-frame rearrangements only. Some clones are missing; in checked studies, unresolved V genes explain under half, and the rest has no known cause. V, J and clone size derive from that table, while D and trimming were established from the DNA sequence. For this sample there are under 200,000 clones; roughly 88% appear just once. Roughly 13% of the sample is in the top ten clones.

From cysteine to phenylalanine, the CDR3 is 18 amino acids long. The DNA shown is the 54-base CDR3, in frame from base 1. A few counts support this clone. Its antigen is not yet known. Base qualities are missing; no much larger clone stands one base away. Enrolling through a virtual design, the prospective study's participants ranged in age from about 18 to 89 years and lived across around 25 United States geographic areas. In the prospective study, cohorts were assigned on the basis of participant-reported clinical history obtained from a screening survey and a study questionnaire. For ImmuneRACE Cohort 3, a participant was defined as recovered based on two consecutive negative NP/OP PCR tests, clearance by a healthcare professional, or resolution of symptoms. In the prospective study, whole blood, serum and a nasopharyngeal or oropharyngeal swab were collected from each participant by mobile phlebotomists. Participants in the prospective study had the option to provide additional blood draws and questionnaires over a roughly two-month period. Before DNA extraction, blood samples from the prospective study were shipped at room temperature or frozen.

Sequenced input: PBMCs or T cells enriched from blood (not recorded which). The chain was built from TRBV21-1 and TRBJ1-5; the table names TRBD1, a call not compared with the DNA. TRBV21-1 is a pseudogene segment. This sequence originates from a woman between 55 and 75 years old who had recovered from COVID-19. This receptor carries the CDR3 CASSKGWGRVSCNQPQHF. The nucleotides read TGTGCCAGCAGCAAAGGGTGGGGCAGGGTCTCGTGCAATCAGCCCCAGCATTTT.